This is a list of T cell receptor beta chains from one sample in a study of blood T cell repertoires in COVID-19. Profiling relied on immunoSEQ multiplex PCR, and the TCRdb table lists in-frame clones only, not all of them. The sample lists about 310,000 clones, around nine tenths occurring once. The sample comprised PBMCs or T cells enriched from blood (not recorded which). These receptors were collected from a man between 60 and 70 years old who had recovered from COVID-19. Each CDR3 is given with its conserved first and last residue. The order of the fields is V gene, clone size, J gene, CDR3 protein. Only part of the rows carry a size: once, few, many, or a class if the clone is expanded.

>TRBV10-3|once|TRBJ2-7
CAILSGSDYEQYF
>TRBV6-1|-|TRBJ1-1
CASSEGRYTEAFF
>TRBV12-3/TRBV12-4|-|TRBJ1-1
CASSPTDREAFF
>TRBV19|-|TRBJ2-2
CASSMWTSGTGELFF
>TRBV3-1/TRBV3-2|-|TRBJ2-1
CASTRGLAGYNEQFF
>TRBV28|-|TRBJ2-7
CASIRTGSSYEQYF
>TRBV3-1/TRBV3-2|once|TRBJ2-2
CASSQVHARYTGELFF
>TRBV5-1|-|TRBJ2-5
CASSPAFTKGVQETQYF
>TRBV15|-|TRBJ2-2
CATSRDRQGGSGELFF
>TRBV15|-|TRBJ2-5
CATRTGSVQETQYF
>TRBV7-9|-|TRBJ1-4
CASSLDSFNEKLFF
>TRBV28|once|TRBJ1-2
CASSLFSYGYTF
>TRBV7-9|-|TRBJ1-1
CASSAQTGSGGTEAFF
>TRBV29-1|few|TRBJ2-1
CSVESLDRVSYNEQFF
>TRBV27|-|TRBJ2-7
CASRIGTVDSYEQYF
>TRBV27|-|TRBJ2-7
CAPFTGPLAEYEQYF
>TRBV11-2|-|TRBJ1-1
CASSAQQGFTEAFF
>TRBV28|-|TRBJ2-7
CASSNRGLAKYEQYF
>TRBV19|-|TRBJ1-5
CASSIVVGGVRPQHF
>TRBV19|-|TRBJ1-1
CASRKGEGDTEAFF
>TRBV28|-|TRBJ1-4
CASSLAGATNEKLFF
>TRBV7-8|-|TRBJ2-5
CASRQGTELQETQYF
>TRBV29-1|once|TRBJ2-1
CSVEGLAGVSEQFF
>TRBV6-1|-|TRBJ2-3
CASSEYGTGTDTQYF
>TRBV19|-|TRBJ2-5
CASSTLGQGQETQYF
>TRBV28|once|TRBJ1-6
CASSRIRDRNNSPLHF
>TRBV7-2|-|TRBJ1-6
CASSLGTGTRSPLHF
>TRBV27|-|TRBJ2-7
CASMTSGRFGSEQYF
>TRBV7-5|-|TRBJ2-2
CARSLVPSGRGGELFF
>TRBV15|-|TRBJ1-1
CATSRDEGTEAFF
>TRBV19|-|TRBJ2-7
CASSMGLLDEQYF
>TRBV7-6|-|TRBJ1-5
CASSLDRGQPQHF
>TRBV3-1/TRBV3-2|-|TRBJ2-3
CASSPQKNRLAGADTQYF
>TRBV7-2|once|TRBJ1-1
CASSSQGITEAFF
>TRBV28|-|TRBJ1-5
CASSSLQGSGRNQPQHF
>TRBV24-1|once|TRBJ2-1
CATSDPTGQGAYEQFF
>TRBV20-1|-|TRBJ2-2
CSASPSGNTGELFF
>TRBV29-1|-|TRBJ2-7
CSVEDITGSSYEQYF
>TRBV28|-|TRBJ2-2
CASSGLAGTSMGAGELFF
>TRBV2|-|TRBJ2-3
CASSDREGTDTQYF
>TRBV18|-|TRBJ2-3
CASSPPGLAGATDTQYF
>TRBV28|-|TRBJ2-5
CASSLFGVGGQETQYF
>TRBV4-3|-|TRBJ2-7
CASSQVPLGGGPYEQYF
>TRBV7-9|few|TRBJ2-1
CASSSNRGMSYNEQFF
>TRBV15|-|TRBJ1-3
CATSRAKSSGNTIYF
>TRBV2|-|TRBJ1-1
CASRIEAGETEAFF
>TRBV28|-|TRBJ2-5
CASSLPGQVQETQYF
>TRBV11-2|-|TRBJ2-7
CASSLYFTGSYEQYF